The entry below gives a single T cell receptor beta chain sequence along with its context. Its target is unknown. Sequencing was performed with immunoSEQ multiplex PCR; in TCRdb, only in-frame clones are kept and a portion is missing. Among about 77,000 clones listed, around 83% were seen once. CDR3 length: 19 residues. V was shortened by 2 bases and J by 0 bases, with 20 bases between the two germline ends. From germline, CDR1 is SEHNR and CDR2 FQNEAQ (reference sequence). This sample stems from a study of OX40 agonist ivuxolimab in advanced cancers. General study results and limits: In a subset of nonresponders, normalized T-cell clonal expansion was also low.

This sequence originates from an adult with an advanced solid tumor such as melanoma, head and neck, liver or kidney cancer. This chain links TRBV7-9 with TRBJ1-3; D is ambiguous. Sequenced here: CD4+ or CD8+ T cells sorted from blood, sampled in a trial of the OX40 agonist ivuxolimab. The CDR3 region is CASSLLRPASYSSGNTIYF. For the CDR3, the DNA is TGTGCCAGCAGCTTACTCAGACCGGCAAGCTATTCCTCTGGAAACACCATATATTTT.